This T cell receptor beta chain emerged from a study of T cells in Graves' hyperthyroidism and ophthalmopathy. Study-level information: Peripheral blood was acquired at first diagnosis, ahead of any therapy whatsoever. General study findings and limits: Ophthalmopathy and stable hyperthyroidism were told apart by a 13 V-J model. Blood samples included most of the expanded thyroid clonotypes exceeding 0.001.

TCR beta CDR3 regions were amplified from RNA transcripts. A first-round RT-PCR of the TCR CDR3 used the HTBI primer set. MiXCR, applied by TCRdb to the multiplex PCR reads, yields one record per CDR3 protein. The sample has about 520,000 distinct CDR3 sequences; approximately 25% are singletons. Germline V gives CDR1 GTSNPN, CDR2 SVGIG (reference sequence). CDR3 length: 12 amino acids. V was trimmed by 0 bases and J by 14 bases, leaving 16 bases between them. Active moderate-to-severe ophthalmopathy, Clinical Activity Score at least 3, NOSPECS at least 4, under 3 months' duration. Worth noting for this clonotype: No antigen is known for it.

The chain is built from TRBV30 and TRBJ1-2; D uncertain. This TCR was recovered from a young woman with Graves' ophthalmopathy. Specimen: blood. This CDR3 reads CAWSVLLEMKTF. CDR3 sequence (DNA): TGTGCCTGGAGTGTACTACTGGAAATGAAGACCTTC. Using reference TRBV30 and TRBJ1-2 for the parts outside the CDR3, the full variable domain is SQTIHQWPATLVQPVGSPLSLECTVEGTSNPNLYWYRQAAGRGLQLLFYSVGIGQISSEVPQNLSASRPQDRQFILSSKKLLLSDSGFYLCAWSVLLEMKTFGSGTRLTVV.